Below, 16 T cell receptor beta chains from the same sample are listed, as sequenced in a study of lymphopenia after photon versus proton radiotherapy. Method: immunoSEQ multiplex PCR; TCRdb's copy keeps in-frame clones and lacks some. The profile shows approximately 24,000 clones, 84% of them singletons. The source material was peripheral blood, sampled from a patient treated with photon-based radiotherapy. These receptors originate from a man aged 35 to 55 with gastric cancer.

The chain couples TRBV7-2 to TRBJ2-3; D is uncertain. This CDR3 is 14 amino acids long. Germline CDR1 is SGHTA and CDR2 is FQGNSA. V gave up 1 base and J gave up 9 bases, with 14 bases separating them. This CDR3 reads CASSLGDSGPTQYF. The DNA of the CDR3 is TGTGCCAGCAGCTTAGGTGACTCCGGCCCCACGCAGTATTTT.

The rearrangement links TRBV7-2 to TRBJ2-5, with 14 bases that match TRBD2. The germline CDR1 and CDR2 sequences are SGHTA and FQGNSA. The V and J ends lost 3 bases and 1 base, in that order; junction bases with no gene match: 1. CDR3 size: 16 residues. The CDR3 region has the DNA TGTGCCAGCAGCTTGGGACTAGCGGGGGCCCAAGAGACCCAGTACTTC. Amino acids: CASSLGLAGAQETQYF.

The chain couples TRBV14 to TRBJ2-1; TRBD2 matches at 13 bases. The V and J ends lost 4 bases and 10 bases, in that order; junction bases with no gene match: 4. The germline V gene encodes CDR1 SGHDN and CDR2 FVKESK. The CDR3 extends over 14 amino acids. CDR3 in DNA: TGTGCCAGCAGCCGACTAGCGGGGGGAGTAGAGCAGTTCTTC. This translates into CASSRLAGGVEQFF.

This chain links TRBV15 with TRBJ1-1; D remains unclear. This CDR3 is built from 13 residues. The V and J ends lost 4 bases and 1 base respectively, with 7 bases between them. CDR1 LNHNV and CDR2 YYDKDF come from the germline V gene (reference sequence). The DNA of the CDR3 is TGTGCCACCAGCATGGCACCGAACACTGAAGCTTTCTTT. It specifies CATSMAPNTEAFF.

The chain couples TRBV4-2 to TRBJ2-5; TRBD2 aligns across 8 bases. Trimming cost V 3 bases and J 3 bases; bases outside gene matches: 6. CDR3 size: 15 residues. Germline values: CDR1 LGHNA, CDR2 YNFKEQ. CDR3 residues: CASSHPWRGEETQYF. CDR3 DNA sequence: TGTGCCAGCAGCCATCCCTGGCGGGGGGAAGAGACCCAGTACTTC.

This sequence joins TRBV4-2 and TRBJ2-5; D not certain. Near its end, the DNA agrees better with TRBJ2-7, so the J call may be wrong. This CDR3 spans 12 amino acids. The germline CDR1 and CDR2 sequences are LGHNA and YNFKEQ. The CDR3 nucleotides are TGTGCCAGCAGCCAAGATGTCCACGAGCAGTACTTC. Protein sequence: CASSQDVHEQYF.

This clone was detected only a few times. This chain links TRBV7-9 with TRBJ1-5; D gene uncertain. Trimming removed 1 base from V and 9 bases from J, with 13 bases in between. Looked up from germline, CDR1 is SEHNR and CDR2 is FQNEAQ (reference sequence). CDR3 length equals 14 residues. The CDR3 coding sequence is TGTGCCAGCAGCTTAGATGGCCCCGGCCCGCCCCAGCATTTT. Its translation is CASSLDGPGPPQHF.

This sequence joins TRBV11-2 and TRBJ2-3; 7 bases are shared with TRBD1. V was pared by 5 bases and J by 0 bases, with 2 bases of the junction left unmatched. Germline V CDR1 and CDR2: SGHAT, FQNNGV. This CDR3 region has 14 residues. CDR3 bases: TGTGCCAGCAGCGTGGGACAGAGCACAGATACGCAGTATTTT. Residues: CASSVGQSTDTQYF.

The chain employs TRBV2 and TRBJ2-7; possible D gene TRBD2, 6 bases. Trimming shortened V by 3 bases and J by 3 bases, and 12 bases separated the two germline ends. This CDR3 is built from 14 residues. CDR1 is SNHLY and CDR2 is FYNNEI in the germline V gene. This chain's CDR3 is CASSDLGDFYEQYF. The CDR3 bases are TGTGCCAGCAGTGATTTGGGGGACTTCTACGAGCAGTACTTC. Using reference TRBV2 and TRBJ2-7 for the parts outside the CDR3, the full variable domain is EPEVTQTPSHQVTQMGQEVILRCVPISNHLYFYWYRQILGQKVEFLVSFYNNEISEKSEIFDDQFSVERPDGSNFTLKIRSTKLEDSAMYFCASSDLGDFYEQYFGPGTRLTVT.

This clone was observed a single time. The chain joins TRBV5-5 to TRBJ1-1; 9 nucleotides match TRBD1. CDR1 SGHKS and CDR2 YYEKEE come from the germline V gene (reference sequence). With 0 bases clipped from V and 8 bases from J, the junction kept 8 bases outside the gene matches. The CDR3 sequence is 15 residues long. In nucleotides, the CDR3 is TGTGCCAGCAGCTTGGTCGGGACAGGGCAACTAGAAGCTTTCTTT. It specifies CASSLVGTGQLEAFF.

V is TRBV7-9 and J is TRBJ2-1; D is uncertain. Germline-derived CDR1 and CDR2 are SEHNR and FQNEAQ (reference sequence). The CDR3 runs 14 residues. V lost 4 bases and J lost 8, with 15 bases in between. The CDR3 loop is CASSSLKGADEQFF. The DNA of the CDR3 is TGTGCCAGCAGCTCCTTGAAGGGTGCGGATGAGCAGTTCTTC.

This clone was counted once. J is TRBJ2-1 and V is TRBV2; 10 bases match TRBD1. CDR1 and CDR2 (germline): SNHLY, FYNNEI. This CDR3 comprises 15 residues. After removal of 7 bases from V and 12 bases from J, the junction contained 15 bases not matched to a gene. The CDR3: CASTSPGTGEAGQFF. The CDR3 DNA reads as TGTGCCAGCACTAGTCCCGGGACAGGGGAGGCGGGGCAGTTCTTC.

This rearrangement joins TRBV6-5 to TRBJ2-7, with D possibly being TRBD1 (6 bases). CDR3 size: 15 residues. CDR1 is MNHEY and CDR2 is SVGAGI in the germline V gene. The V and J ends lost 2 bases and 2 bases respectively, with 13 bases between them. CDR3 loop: CASSYDRQRPYEQYF. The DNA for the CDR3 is TGTGCCAGCAGTTACGACAGGCAGCGTCCCTACGAGCAGTACTTC.

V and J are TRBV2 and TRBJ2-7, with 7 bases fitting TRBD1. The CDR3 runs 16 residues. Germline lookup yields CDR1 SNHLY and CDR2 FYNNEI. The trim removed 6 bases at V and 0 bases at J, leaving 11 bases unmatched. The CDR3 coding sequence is TGTGCCAGCAGCGGACCAGGACAGGCGAGCTCCTACGAGCAGTACTTC. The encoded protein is CASSGPGQASSYEQYF.

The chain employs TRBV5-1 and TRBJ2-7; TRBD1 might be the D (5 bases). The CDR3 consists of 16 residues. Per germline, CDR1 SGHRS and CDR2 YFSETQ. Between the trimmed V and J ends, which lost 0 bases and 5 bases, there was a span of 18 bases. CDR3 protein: CASSLGGAAYANEQYF. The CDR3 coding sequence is TGCGCCAGCAGCTTGGGGGGCGCGGCATACGCGAACGAGCAGTACTTC.

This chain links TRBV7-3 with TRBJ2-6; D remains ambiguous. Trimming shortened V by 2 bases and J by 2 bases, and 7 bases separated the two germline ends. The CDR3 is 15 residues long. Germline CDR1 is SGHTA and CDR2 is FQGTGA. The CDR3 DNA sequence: TGTGCCAGCAGCTTATCTGCAGCTGGGGCCAACGTCCTGACTTTC. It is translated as CASSLSAAGANVLTF.